Presented here are 31 T cell receptor beta chains from one specimen sequenced in a study of blood T cell repertoires in COVID-19. The table came from immunoSEQ multiplex PCR; TCRdb's copy has only in-frame clones and leaves some out. The sample records about 230,000 clones, less than 85% being singletons. The material sequenced was peripheral blood. Receptors originate from a woman in her 70s with active or convalescent COVID-19.

The rearrangement uses TRBV2 and TRBJ2-6, with TRBD1 identical over 7 bases. Unmatched junction bases numbered 9, after V lost 7 bases and J lost 9 bases. The CDR3 sequence is 14 residues long. Germline V gene sequence: CDR1 SNHLY, CDR2 FYNNEI. CDR3 sequence reads: CASNFRDSFNVLTF. The CDR3 DNA is TGTGCCAGCAACTTTCGGGACAGTTTCAACGTCCTGACTTTC.

The chain couples TRBV28 to TRBJ2-7; maybe TRBD1 (6 bases). Per germline, CDR1 MDHEN and CDR2 SYDVKM. V lost 5 bases and J lost 3, with 14 bases in between. This CDR3 contains 14 residues. This CDR3 reads CASSVQGVVYEQYF. CDR3 in DNA: TGTGCCAGCAGTGTACAGGGTGTAGTCTACGAGCAGTACTTC.

This clone was found a few times. The V call is TRBV6-6, the J call TRBJ1-6, with 7 bases identical to TRBD1. The V gene's germline CDR1 is MNHNY and CDR2 SVGAGI (reference sequence). V was clipped by 5 bases and J by 6 bases; unmatched bases: 7. The length of the CDR3 is 15 residues. This chain's CDR3 is CASSLGDSVNSPLHF. In DNA, the CDR3 is TGTGCCAGCAGTCTAGGGGACAGCGTTAATTCACCCCTCCACTTT.

The chain is built from TRBV6-2 or TRBV6-3 and TRBJ1-5; D call uncertain. Germline CDR1 and CDR2: MNHEY and SVGEGT. This CDR3 contains 12 residues. V gave up 6 bases and J gave up 5 bases, with 8 bases separating them. CDR3 protein: CASSVRDQPQHF. The CDR3 region has the DNA TGTGCCAGCAGCGTCCGTGATCAGCCCCAGCATTTT.

This clone was picked up a small number of times. The CDR3 nucleotides are TGTGCCAGCAGCTTCGGACTAGCGGAGTACAATGAGCAGTTCTTC. Its translation: CASSFGLAEYNEQFF. V usage is TRBV7-8 and J usage is TRBJ2-1; TRBD2 aligns across 10 bases. CDR1 is SGHVS and CDR2 is FQNEAQ in the germline V gene. V lost 3 bases, J lost 4 bases, and 3 bases stayed unmatched. The CDR3 spans 15 residues.

This clone came up once. The chain couples TRBV7-6 to TRBJ2-3, with a weak D call TRBD2 (6 bases). Trimming stripped 5 bases from V and 4 bases from J, with 19 bases between. This CDR3 region has 16 residues. Germline lookup yields CDR1 SGHVS and CDR2 FNYEAQ. As DNA, the CDR3 is TGTGCCAGCAGCGCAACCGTGGGGGGAACAGCAGATACGCAGTATTTT. This translates into CASSATVGGTADTQYF. The variable domain in full, with the rest retrieved from reference TRBV7-6 and TRBJ2-3, is GAGVSQSPRYKVTKRGQDVALRCDPISGHVSLYWYRQALGQGPEFLTYFNYEAQQDKSGLPNDRFSAERPEGSISTLTIQRTEQRDSAMYRCASSATVGGTADTQYFGPGTRLTVL.

V usage is TRBV30 and J usage is TRBJ2-7; perhaps TRBD2 as D (6 bases). The germline V and J ends were trimmed by 2 bases and 5 bases, with 10 bases remaining between them. The germline gives CDR1 GTSNPN, CDR2 SVGIG (reference sequence). The CDR3 length is 12 residues. CDR3 bases: TGTGCCTGGAGTCGGGGGATGAACGAGCAGTACTTC. Amino acids: CAWSRGMNEQYF. The entire variable domain, with the rest obtained from reference TRBV30 and TRBJ2-7, is as follows: SQTIHQWPATLVQPVGSPLSLECTVEGTSNPNLYWYRQAAGRGLQLLFYSVGIGQISSEVPQNLSASRPQDRQFILSSKKLLLSDSGFYLCAWSRGMNEQYFGPGTRLTVT.

The sample holds a few counts of this clone. The chain carries TRBV7-9 and TRBJ2-7; perhaps TRBD2 as D (5 bases). Trimming took off 6 bases at V and 7 bases at J, with 22 bases between the two ends. This CDR3 is built from 15 residues. The germline V gene has CDR1 SEHNR and CDR2 FQNEAQ (reference sequence). CDR3 protein: CASSPTYAVGGEQYF. The CDR3 DNA sequence: TGTGCCAGCAGTCCTACATACGCTGTAGGCGGGGAGCAGTACTTC.

The chain uses TRBV3-1 (or the pseudogene TRBV3-2) and TRBJ1-2; D not certain. This CDR3 contains 17 residues. The V end lost 2 bases, the J end lost 4 bases, and 20 bases lay between the germline ends. Germline values: CDR1 LGHDT, CDR2 YNNKEL (reference sequence). The CDR3 DNA reads TGTGCCAGCAGCCAACCTTCGGTTCCAGGTCGGGGCTATGGCTACACCTTC. It specifies CASSQPSVPGRGYGYTF.

This chain joins TRBV3-1 (or the pseudogene TRBV3-2) and TRBJ1-6; a weak D match, TRBD1 (6 bases). V was trimmed by 3 bases and J by 9 bases, leaving 12 bases between them. Germline V CDR1 and CDR2: LGHDT, YNNKEL (reference sequence). The CDR3 contains 14 residues. The CDR3 DNA sequence: TGTGCCAGCAGCCAGCGGGGGCCCAGTTCACCCCTCCACTTT. This translates into CASSQRGPSSPLHF.

This clone was seen a few times. Other DNA sequences in the same sample also yield this CDR3. The chain joins TRBV7-2 to TRBJ1-4; D is unclear. CDR1 and CDR2 (germline): SGHTA, FQGNSA. Trimming pared 2 bases from V and 3 bases from J, leaving 10 bases between. The CDR3 length is 15 residues. The DNA for the CDR3 is TGTGCCAGCAGCTTAAGAACTGGAGCTAATGAAAAACTGTTTTTT. Protein sequence: CASSLRTGANEKLFF.

The chain joins TRBV19 to TRBJ2-3; 7 bases line up with TRBD2. Germline V gene sequence: CDR1 LNHDA, CDR2 SQIVND (reference sequence). The junction had 8 bases not matched to a gene; V was cut back by 8 bases and J by 0 bases. The length of the CDR3 is 15 residues. DNA for the CDR3: TGTGCCAGTGGGGGGACTACCTATAGCACAGATACGCAGTATTTT. Its translation: CASGGTTYSTDTQYF.

The chain uses TRBV27 and TRBJ1-6; possible D gene TRBD1, 6 bases. CDR1 is MNHEY and CDR2 is SMNVEV in the germline V gene (reference sequence). This CDR3 has 13 amino acids. V lost 2 bases, J lost 10 bases, and 9 bases lay in between. CDR3 bases: TGTGCCAGCAGTTTAAACAGGGCATCACCCCTCCACTTT. Encoded protein: CASSLNRASPLHF.

The chain carries TRBV5-1 and TRBJ1-1; D perhaps matches TRBD1 (5 bases). CDR1 and CDR2 from the germline V gene are SGHRS and YFSETQ. The CDR3 loop spans 16 amino acids. Trimming took 0 bases from V and 4 from J, leaving 16 bases between them. The CDR3 bases are TGCGCCAGCAGCTTGGGGCAGGGTCGGTTGTCCACTGAAGCTTTCTTT. Translated, it gives CASSLGQGRLSTEAFF.

The rearrangement joins TRBV19 to TRBJ2-2; weak D call: TRBD1 (5 bases). The CDR3 is 14 amino acids. Trimming shortened V by 6 bases and J by 3 bases, and 11 bases separated the two germline ends. Germline-derived CDR1 and CDR2 are LNHDA and SQIVND (reference sequence). The CDR3 DNA reads as TGTGCCAGTAGGAGTCAGGGATACACCGGGGAGCTGTTTTTT. Translated, it gives CASRSQGYTGELFF.

The genes are TRBV6-1 and TRBJ2-7; possibly TRBD1 for D (5 bases). The CDR3 covers 15 residues. V lost 3 bases, J lost 6 bases, and 18 bases lay in between. The germline gives CDR1 MNHNS, CDR2 SASEGT. CDR3 DNA: TGTGCCAGCAGTGATGGATCTGCAGGGTTGAGCGAGCAGTACTTC. Translating it yields CASSDGSAGLSEQYF.

This chain joins TRBV30 and TRBJ2-7; D call uncertain. V was shortened by 5 bases and J by 9 bases, with 14 bases between the two germline ends. This CDR3 region has 11 residues. The germline CDR1 and CDR2 sequences are GTSNPN and SVGIG (reference sequence). This CDR3 reads CAWGPMPGQYF. CDR3 DNA sequence: TGTGCCTGGGGCCCTATGCCGGGGCAGTACTTC.

Remarks on this clone: Other DNA variants within this sample encode the same CDR3. The rearrangement joins TRBV2 to TRBJ2-5; 7 nucleotides agree with TRBD1. With 6 bases clipped from V and 3 bases from J, the junction kept 1 base outside the gene matches. Looked up from germline, CDR1 is SNHLY and CDR2 is FYNNEI. The CDR3 sequence is 12 residues long. This CDR3 is CASSGQEETQYF. The CDR3, as DNA: TGTGCCAGCAGCGGACAGGAAGAGACCCAGTACTTC.

This clone has just one count. J is TRBJ2-6 and V is TRBV19; 12 nucleotides agree with TRBD1. The trim removed 6 bases at V and 5 bases at J, leaving 8 bases unmatched. The CDR3 length is 17 residues. The germline V gene encodes CDR1 LNHDA and CDR2 SQIVND (reference sequence). CDR3 amino acids: CASRPGQGASRANVLTF. The CDR3 coding sequence is TGTGCCAGTAGGCCGGGACAGGGGGCTTCGAGGGCCAACGTCCTGACTTTC.

The chain carries TRBV29-1 and TRBJ1-1; 9 bases are a match to TRBD1. J lost 2 bases, V lost 6 bases, and 4 bases had no gene match. In germline, CDR1 is SQVTM, CDR2 ANQGSEA. CDR3 length: 13 amino acids. The CDR3 DNA reads as TGCAGCGTAAGGGACAGGGTTAACACTGAAGCTTTCTTT. As protein: CSVRDRVNTEAFF.

V and J are TRBV5-1 and TRBJ1-2, with 9 bases that match TRBD1. The V gene end was trimmed by 0 bases and the J gene end by 8 bases; junction bases not matched to a gene: 8. Germline V lookup: CDR1 SGHRS, CDR2 YFSETQ. CDR3 length: 15 residues. The CDR3 DNA reads TGCGCCAGCAGCTTGGGGGACAGGGATGAAGAAGGCTACACCTTC. It encodes CASSLGDRDEEGYTF.

The V call is TRBV9, the J call TRBJ1-3, with a possible D match to TRBD1 (5 bases). Germline V gives CDR1 SGDLS, CDR2 YYNGEE. Trimming removed 4 bases from V and 7 bases from J, with 21 bases in between. This CDR3 comprises 16 residues. The CDR3 loop is CASSFSTSGGSNTIYF. CDR3 DNA sequence: TGTGCCAGCAGCTTTAGTACCTCGGGGGGTTCGAACACCATATATTTT.

As to this clone: The same CDR3 arises from other DNA sequences in this sample as well. V is TRBV2 and J is TRBJ1-1; tentatively, D is TRBD1 (5 bases). Between the trimmed V and J ends, which lost 4 bases and 4 bases, there was a span of 10 bases. The CDR3 totals 13 residues. Looked up from germline, CDR1 is SNHLY and CDR2 is FYNNEI. In nucleotides, the CDR3 is TGTGCCAGCAGTGGGCAGGGAGGCACTGAAGCTTTCTTT. The encoded protein is CASSGQGGTEAFF.

This clone was detected a few times. V gene TRBV4-2 combines with J gene TRBJ1-6; 7 bases align to TRBD1. Trimming removed 6 bases from V and 5 bases from J; junction bases left unmatched: 4. CDR1 and CDR2 from the germline V gene are LGHNA and YNFKEQ. The CDR3 is 14 amino acids. CDR3 residues: CASRWTGDNSPLHF. DNA for the CDR3: TGTGCCAGCAGGTGGACAGGAGATAATTCACCCCTCCACTTT.

This chain links TRBV5-1 with TRBJ1-1; D is undetermined. Looked up from germline, CDR1 is SGHRS and CDR2 is YFSETQ. This CDR3 comprises 14 residues. Between the trimmed V and J ends, which lost 0 bases and 3 bases, there was a span of 9 bases. The CDR3 DNA reads TGCGCCAGCAGCTTGGATACCGTAGACACTGAAGCTTTCTTT. Its protein product is CASSLDTVDTEAFF.

The chain employs TRBV5-1 and TRBJ2-1, with TRBD2 matching 9 bases. The V gene's germline CDR1 is SGHRS and CDR2 YFSETQ. Germline trimming cut 0 bases from V and 8 bases from J; bases unmatched to any gene: 15. The CDR3 totals 18 residues. The CDR3 is CASSLVALGGRAGDEQFF. The CDR3 DNA is TGCGCCAGCAGCTTGGTCGCTCTTGGCGGGAGGGCCGGGGATGAGCAGTTCTTC.

In its sample, this clone was seen once. V gene TRBV4-3 combines with J gene TRBJ1-1, with D uncertain. Germline V gene lookup returns CDR1 LGHNA and CDR2 YSLEER. The CDR3 has 15 amino acids. Trimming cost V 1 base and J 4 bases, with 13 bases left between them. The CDR3 region is CASSQGFRTGTEAFF. The CDR3 DNA follows: TGCGCCAGCAGCCAAGGGTTCCGAACGGGCACTGAAGCTTTCTTT.

V usage is TRBV7-3 and J usage is TRBJ1-1; 7 positions agree with TRBD1. Germline trimming cut 4 bases from V and 3 bases from J; bases unmatched to any gene: 2. Per the germline V gene, CDR1 is SGHTA and CDR2 is FQGTGA. This CDR3 has 13 amino acids. CDR3 sequence reads: CASSWDSHTEAFF. The CDR3 bases are TGTGCCAGCAGCTGGGACAGCCACACTGAAGCTTTCTTT.

V is TRBV5-1 and J is TRBJ1-3, with TRBD1 as a possible D gene (6 bases). Trimming pared 0 bases from V and 3 bases from J, leaving 16 bases between. The CDR3 is made up of 17 amino acids. Germline CDR1 and CDR2: SGHRS and YFSETQ. The CDR3 reads CASSLGLGASVGNTIYF. The CDR3 nucleotides are TGCGCCAGCAGCTTGGGGCTGGGGGCAAGTGTTGGAAACACCATATATTTT.

V usage is TRBV5-1 and J usage is TRBJ2-2, with D perhaps TRBD2 (6 bases). This CDR3 comprises 15 residues. Germline CDR1 and CDR2: SGHRS and YFSETQ. Trimming stripped 4 bases from V and 3 bases from J, with 13 bases between. In nucleotides, the CDR3 is TGCGCCAGCAGCGCCGGGACGGGGGACACCGGGGAGCTGTTTTTT. This encodes CASSAGTGDTGELFF. Drawing the rest from reference TRBV5-1 and TRBJ2-2, the complete variable domain is KAGVTQTPRYLIKTRGQQVTLSCSPISGHRSVSWYQQTPGQGLQFLFEYFSETQRNKGNFPGRFSGRQFSNSRSEMNVSTLELGDSALYLCASSAGTGDTGELFFGEGSRLTVL.

Written as DNA, the CDR3 is TGTGCCAGTAGTATTCGGACAGGGGGCTTTGGCTACACCTTC. Protein sequence: CASSIRTGGFGYTF. This sequence joins TRBV19 and TRBJ1-2; TRBD1 aligns across 11 bases. Per germline, CDR1 LNHDA and CDR2 SQIVND (reference sequence). The V segment lost 3 bases and the J segment 7 bases; nucleotides outside the gene matches: 4. The CDR3 has 14 amino acids.